One sample yielded the 21 T cell receptor beta chains listed below, sequenced in a study of graft-versus-host responses after intestinal transplantation. Profiled with immunoSEQ multiplex PCR; TCRdb holds only in-frame clones, not every one. The profile shows 65,000 to 90,000 clones, about 90% of them singletons. No antigen is known for these receptors. Sequenced material: unstimulated CD8+ T cells sorted from spleen or lymph node cells, taken before transplant. These receptors were obtained from a human donor who was the organ donor for an intestinal transplant.

This clone is deemed medium-sized. This rearrangement joins TRBV11-2 to TRBJ1-1, with D hard to call. In germline, CDR1 is SGHAT, CDR2 FQNNGV. Trimming removed 5 bases from V and 10 bases from J, with 14 bases in between. This CDR3 has 12 amino acids. CDR3: CASSPTAGGAFF. The CDR3 DNA sequence: TGTGCCAGCAGCCCTACCGCCGGCGGAGCTTTCTTT.

The genes are TRBV7-9 and TRBJ2-5; 7 nucleotides match TRBD2. CDR3 length equals 15 residues. Unmatched junction bases numbered 6, after V lost 3 bases and J lost 2 bases. CDR1 and CDR2 (germline): SEHNR, FQNEAQ (reference sequence). The CDR3 reads CASSFGGGGQETQYF. The CDR3 DNA sequence: TGTGCCAGCAGCTTCGGCGGGGGAGGGCAAGAGACCCAGTACTTC.

The V call is TRBV11-2, the J call TRBJ2-7; D is possibly TRBD2 (5 bases). The V gene's germline CDR1 is SGHAT and CDR2 FQNNGV. This CDR3 spans 16 amino acids. Trimming cost V 1 base and J 0 bases, with 13 bases left between them. The CDR3 here is CASSLVPRGSSYEQYF. CDR3 bases: TGTGCCAGCAGCTTAGTGCCCCGAGGGTCCTCCTACGAGCAGTACTTC.

J is TRBJ2-3 and V is TRBV7-3, with D possibly matching TRBD2 (7 bases). V gave up 1 base and J gave up 2 bases, with 10 bases separating them. The CDR3 is made up of 15 amino acids. The germline gives CDR1 SGHTA, CDR2 FQGTGA. The CDR3 DNA sequence: TGTGCCAGCAGCTTAAGGGGGGGGGCCACAGATACGCAGTATTTT. Translating it yields CASSLRGGATDTQYF.

This rearrangement joins TRBV7-6 to TRBJ1-1; D is possibly TRBD1 (6 bases). The CDR3 is made up of 15 amino acids. Germline CDR1 reads SGHVS; CDR2 reads FNYEAQ. Between the trimmed V and J ends, which lost 1 base and 8 bases, there was a span of 17 bases. The CDR3 DNA follows: TGTGCCAGCAGCTTAGAACGACAGGCCCGGGACGAAGCTTTCTTT. This translates into CASSLERQARDEAFF.

J is TRBJ2-7 and V is TRBV7-2; 8 bases fit TRBD1. Trimming removed 7 bases from V and 5 bases from J; junction bases left unmatched: 7. From germline, CDR1 is SGHTA and CDR2 FQGNSA. This CDR3 has 13 residues. DNA of the CDR3: TGTGCCAGCACTTCGACAGGGGTTGACGAGCAGTACTTC. This sequence encodes CASTSTGVDEQYF.

The rearrangement links TRBV5-1 to TRBJ2-2, with a possible D match to TRBD2 (5 bases). From germline, CDR1 is SGHRS and CDR2 YFSETQ. The CDR3 spans 20 residues. V gave up 2 bases and J gave up 5 bases, with 28 bases separating them. CDR3 residues: CASSLFRKRERRQGTGELFF. In DNA form, the CDR3 reads TGCGCCAGCAGCTTATTTCGCAAGAGGGAAAGAAGGCAAGGAACCGGGGAGCTGTTTTTT.

This clone was recorded a few times. The CDR3 reads CASSLEQGNTEAFF. The DNA of the CDR3 is TGTGCCAGCAGCTTAGAGCAGGGGAACACTGAAGCTTTCTTT. V is TRBV7-9 and J is TRBJ1-1, with D possibly matching TRBD1 (5 bases). The CDR3 has 14 residues. V was clipped by 1 base and J by 1 base, with 7 bases between them. Looked up from germline, CDR1 is SEHNR and CDR2 is FQNEAQ (reference sequence).

V usage is TRBV4-1 and J usage is TRBJ2-3, with TRBD2 matching 8 bases. V lost 0 bases, J lost 6 bases, and 8 bases stayed unmatched. CDR3 length: 16 residues. CDR1 is MGHRA and CDR2 is YSYEKL in the germline V gene. CDR3 sequence reads: CASSQDAGGPSDTQYF. The CDR3 DNA follows: TGCGCCAGCAGCCAAGATGCGGGGGGACCGTCCGATACGCAGTATTTT.

This clone was seen just once. The V and J genes are TRBV9 and TRBJ2-3; 8 nucleotides align to TRBD1. The germline CDR1 and CDR2 sequences are SGDLS and YYNGEE. The trim removed 0 bases at V and 2 bases at J, leaving 5 bases unmatched. CDR3 length: 16 residues. Written as DNA, the CDR3 is TGTGCCAGCAGCGTAGACGGACAGGGACCCACAGATACGCAGTATTTT. This translates into CASSVDGQGPTDTQYF.

The chain links TRBV29-1 to TRBJ1-1, with no clear D. The CDR3 has 14 residues. V shed 5 bases and J shed 4 bases, with 17 bases lying between them. CDR1 is SQVTM and CDR2 is ANQGSEA in the germline V gene. This CDR3 is CSVRRAGRATEAFF. CDR3 in DNA: TGCAGCGTTAGGCGGGCAGGAAGGGCCACTGAAGCTTTCTTT.

The rearrangement links TRBV19 to TRBJ2-2; D possibly corresponds to TRBD1 (5 bases). The CDR3 runs to 14 residues. Trimming took 8 bases from V and 0 from J, leaving 10 bases between them. Germline V gene data show CDR1 as LNHDA and CDR2 as SQIVND (reference sequence). The CDR3, as DNA: TGTGCCAGTTTAAAACAGGCGAACACCGGGGAGCTGTTTTTT. Translation: CASLKQANTGELFF.

This chain links TRBV7-2 with TRBJ2-7; TRBD1 matches at 8 bases. From germline, CDR1 is SGHTA and CDR2 FQGNSA. The CDR3 spans 13 residues. V lost 5 bases, J lost 3 bases, and 3 bases stayed unmatched. The CDR3 region is CASSPGTGYEQYF. The CDR3, as DNA: TGTGCCAGCAGCCCAGGGACAGGCTACGAGCAGTACTTC.

The rearrangement uses TRBV30 and TRBJ1-4, with a tentative D call TRBD1 (6 bases). Germline V gene data show CDR1 as GTSNPN and CDR2 as SVGIG (reference sequence). V shed 5 bases and J shed 7 bases, with 17 bases lying between them. The CDR3 runs 14 residues. The CDR3 DNA reads as TGTGCCTGGGATACAGGGTTTGGTGGTGAAAAACTGTTTTTT. It is translated as CAWDTGFGGEKLFF.

This sequence joins TRBV4-3 and TRBJ2-2, with D perhaps matching TRBD2 (5 bases). Trimming cost V 0 bases and J 8 bases, with 13 bases left between them. The CDR3 spans 15 residues. The germline V gene has CDR1 LGHNA and CDR2 YSLEER. The CDR3 nucleotides are TGCGCCAGCAGCCAAGATGGGTCGGGGTCTGGGGAGCTGTTTTTT. It translates to CASSQDGSGSGELFF.

About this clone itself: Relative to the germline gene, one junction end is altered; a read error may explain this. The chain uses TRBV7-7 and TRBJ2-2, with unresolved D. This CDR3 region has 13 residues. Germline V gene sequence: CDR1 SSHAT, CDR2 FNYEAQ (reference sequence). In DNA form, the CDR3 reads TGTGCTAGCAGCGCCGGGTCCACCGGGGAGCTGTTTTTT. Encoded protein: CASSAGSTGELFF.

The V call is TRBV19, the J call TRBJ2-1, with 9 bases aligning to TRBD2. The CDR3 runs to 15 residues. Germline-derived CDR1 and CDR2 are LNHDA and SQIVND (reference sequence). After removal of 3 bases from V and 7 bases from J, the junction contained 7 bases not matched to a gene. The CDR3 DNA reads as TGTGCCAGTAGTATCCTAGCGGGGAAAGGGAATGAGCAGTTCTTC. This gives the protein CASSILAGKGNEQFF.

V and J are TRBV21-1 and TRBJ1-5. TRBV21-1 is a documented pseudogene. The CDR3 length is 18 residues. The CDR3 region has the DNA TGTGCCAGCAGCAAACCCCTATGGGGGGGGAATAGCAATCAGCCCCAGCATTTT. Protein: CASSKPLWGGNSNQPQHF.

This chain's CDR3 is CASSYSGGPWDTQYF. CDR3 in DNA: TGTGCCAGCAGTTACTCGGGGGGGCCATGGGATACGCAGTATTTT. The chain couples TRBV6-5 to TRBJ2-3; tentative D call: TRBD2 (7 bases). The CDR3 loop spans 15 amino acids. Germline V gene sequence: CDR1 MNHEY, CDR2 SVGAGI. The V gene lost 0 bases and the J gene lost 6 bases, with 13 bases spanning the gap.

This chain connects TRBV28 to TRBJ2-3; D remains ambiguous. Germline V CDR1 and CDR2: MDHEN, SYDVKM. V gave up 7 bases and J gave up 4 bases, with 15 bases separating them. The CDR3 extends over 14 amino acids. The CDR3 DNA sequence: TGTGCCAGCAACCCAATCCCAGATTCAGATACGCAGTATTTT. Its translation: CASNPIPDSDTQYF.

V usage is TRBV11-2 and J usage is TRBJ1-6, with 8 nucleotides matching TRBD1. Germline CDR1 and CDR2: SGHAT and FQNNGV. V gave up 5 bases and J gave up 4 bases; unmatched junction bases: 10. This CDR3 is built from 17 residues. This chain's CDR3 is CASSPTTGGGYNSPLHF. Written as DNA, the CDR3 is TGTGCCAGCAGCCCGACCACAGGGGGAGGGTATAATTCACCCCTCCACTTT.